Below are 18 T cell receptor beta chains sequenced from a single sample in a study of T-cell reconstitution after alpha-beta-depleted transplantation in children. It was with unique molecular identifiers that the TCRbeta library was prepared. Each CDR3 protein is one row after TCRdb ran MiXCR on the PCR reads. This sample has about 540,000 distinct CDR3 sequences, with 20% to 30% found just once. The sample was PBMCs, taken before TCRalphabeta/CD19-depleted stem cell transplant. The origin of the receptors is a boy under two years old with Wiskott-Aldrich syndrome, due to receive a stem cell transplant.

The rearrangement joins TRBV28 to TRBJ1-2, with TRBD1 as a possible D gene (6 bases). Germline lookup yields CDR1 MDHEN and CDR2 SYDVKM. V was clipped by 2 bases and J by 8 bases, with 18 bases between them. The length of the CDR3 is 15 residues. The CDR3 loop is CASSLLRGRLVGYTF. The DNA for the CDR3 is TGTGCCAGCAGTTTACTCCGGGGGCGCCTTGTGGGCTACACCTTC.

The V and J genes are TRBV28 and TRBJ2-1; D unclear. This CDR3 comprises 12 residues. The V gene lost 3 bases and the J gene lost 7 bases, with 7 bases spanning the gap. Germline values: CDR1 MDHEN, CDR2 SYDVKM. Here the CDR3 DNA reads TGTGCCAGCAGTTTCAAGGATAATGAGCAGTTCTTC. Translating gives CASSFKDNEQFF.

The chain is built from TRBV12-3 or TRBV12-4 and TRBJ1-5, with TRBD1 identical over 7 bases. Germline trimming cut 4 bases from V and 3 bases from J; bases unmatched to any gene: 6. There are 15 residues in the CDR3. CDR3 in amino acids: CASSSQGVPNQPQHF. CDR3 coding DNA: TGTGCCAGCAGTTCGCAGGGGGTTCCCAATCAGCCCCAGCATTTT.

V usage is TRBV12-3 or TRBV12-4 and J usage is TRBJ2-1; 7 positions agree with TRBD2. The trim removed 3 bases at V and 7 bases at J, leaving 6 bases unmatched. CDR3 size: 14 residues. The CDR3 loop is CASSLRHGRNEQFF. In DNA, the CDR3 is TGTGCCAGCAGTTTGAGGCACGGGAGGAATGAGCAGTTCTTC.

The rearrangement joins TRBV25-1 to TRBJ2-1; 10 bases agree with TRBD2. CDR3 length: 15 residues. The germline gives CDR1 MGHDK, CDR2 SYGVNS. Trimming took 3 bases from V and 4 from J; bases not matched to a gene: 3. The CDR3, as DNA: TGTGCCAGCAGTGAGGGACTAGCGCGATACAATGAGCAGTTCTTC. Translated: CASSEGLARYNEQFF.

The CDR3 protein is CASSLVPGLAGVTDTQYF. The CDR3, as DNA: TGTGCCAGCAGCTTAGTACCCGGACTAGCGGGTGTCACAGATACGCAGTATTTT. V usage is TRBV7-8 and J usage is TRBJ2-3; 11 bases fit TRBD2. CDR3 length: 18 amino acids. J gave up 2 bases and V 1 base, and 8 bases lay outside the gene matches. Germline V gene data show CDR1 as SGHVS and CDR2 as FQNEAQ.

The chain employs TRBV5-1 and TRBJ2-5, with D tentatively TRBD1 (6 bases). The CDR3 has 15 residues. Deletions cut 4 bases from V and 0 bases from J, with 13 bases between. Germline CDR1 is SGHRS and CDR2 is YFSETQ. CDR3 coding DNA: TGCGCCAGCAGCGCCCCCACAGGGCACCAAGAGACCCAGTACTTC. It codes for CASSAPTGHQETQYF.

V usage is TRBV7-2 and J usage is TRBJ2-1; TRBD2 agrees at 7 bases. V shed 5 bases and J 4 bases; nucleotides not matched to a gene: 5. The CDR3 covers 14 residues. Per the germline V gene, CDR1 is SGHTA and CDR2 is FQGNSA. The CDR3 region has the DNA TGTGCCAGCAGCGACCCCGGGAGGTACAATGAGCAGTTCTTC. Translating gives CASSDPGRYNEQFF.

In DNA, the CDR3 is TGCAGTGCTAGAGGGGGTCAGCGCGCAACTAATGAAAAACTGTTTTTT. It specifies CSARGGQRATNEKLFF. This chain joins TRBV20-1 and TRBJ1-4, with no clear D. The V gene lost 1 base and the J gene lost 0 bases, with 12 bases spanning the gap. Looked up from germline, CDR1 is DFQATT and CDR2 is SNEGSKA (reference sequence). This CDR3 is built from 16 residues.

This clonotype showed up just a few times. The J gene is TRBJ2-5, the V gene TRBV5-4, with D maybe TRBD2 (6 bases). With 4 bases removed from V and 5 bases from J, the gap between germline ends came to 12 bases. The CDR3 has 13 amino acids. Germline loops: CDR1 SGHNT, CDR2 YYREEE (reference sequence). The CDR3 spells CASSRRGFETQYF. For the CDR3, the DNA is TGTGCCAGCAGCCGGCGGGGATTCGAGACCCAGTACTTC.

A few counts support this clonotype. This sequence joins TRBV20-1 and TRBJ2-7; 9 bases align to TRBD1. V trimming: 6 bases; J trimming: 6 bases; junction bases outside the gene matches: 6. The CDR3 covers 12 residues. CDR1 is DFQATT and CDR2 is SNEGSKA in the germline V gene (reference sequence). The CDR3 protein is CSARRTGVEQYF. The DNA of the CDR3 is TGCAGTGCCAGACGGACAGGGGTCGAGCAGTACTTC.

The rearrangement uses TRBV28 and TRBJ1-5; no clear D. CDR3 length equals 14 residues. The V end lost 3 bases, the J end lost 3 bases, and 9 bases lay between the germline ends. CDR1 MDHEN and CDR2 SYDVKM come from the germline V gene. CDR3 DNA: TGTGCCAGCAGTTTCTACGGTGACAATCAGCCCCAGCATTTT. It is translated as CASSFYGDNQPQHF.

The chain's CDR3 is CSARDGAGGPGELFF. The DNA of the CDR3 is TGCAGTGCTAGAGATGGGGCGGGAGGACCCGGGGAGCTGTTTTTT. V is TRBV20-1 and J is TRBJ2-2; 8 bases are a match to TRBD2. The CDR3 is 15 residues long. Per the germline V gene, CDR1 is DFQATT and CDR2 is SNEGSKA (reference sequence). V shed 0 bases, J shed 6 bases, and the junction held 6 bases outside the gene matches.

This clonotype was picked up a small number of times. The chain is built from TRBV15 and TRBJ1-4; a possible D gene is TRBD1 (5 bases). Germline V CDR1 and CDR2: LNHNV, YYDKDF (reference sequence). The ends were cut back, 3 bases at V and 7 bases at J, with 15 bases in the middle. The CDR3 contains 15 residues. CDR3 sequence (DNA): TGTGCCACCAGCAGCCCCGCAGAAGGGGCTGAAAAACTGTTTTTT. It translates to CATSSPAEGAEKLFF. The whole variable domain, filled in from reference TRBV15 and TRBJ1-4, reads DAMVIQNPRYQVTQFGKPVTLSCSQTLNHNVMYWYQQKSSQAPKLLFHYYDKDFNNEADTPDNFQSRRPNTSFCFLDIRSPGLGDTAMYLCATSSPAEGAEKLFFGSGTQLSVL.

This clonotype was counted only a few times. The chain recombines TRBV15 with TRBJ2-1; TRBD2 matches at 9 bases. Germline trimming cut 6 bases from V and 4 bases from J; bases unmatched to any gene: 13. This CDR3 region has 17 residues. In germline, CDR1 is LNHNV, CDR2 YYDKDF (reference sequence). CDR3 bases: TGTGCCACCAGAGGGACAGTTAGCGGGAGAAAGTACAATGAGCAGTTCTTC. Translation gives CATRGTVSGRKYNEQFF.

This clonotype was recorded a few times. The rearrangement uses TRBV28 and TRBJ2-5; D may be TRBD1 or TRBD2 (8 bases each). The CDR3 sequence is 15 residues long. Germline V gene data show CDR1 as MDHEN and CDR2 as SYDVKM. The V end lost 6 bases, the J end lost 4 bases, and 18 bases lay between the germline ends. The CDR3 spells CASRTAGDRGETQYF. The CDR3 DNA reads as TGTGCCAGCAGAACAGCGGGAGACAGGGGAGAGACCCAGTACTTC.

The CDR3, as DNA: TGTGCCAGCAGCTTCAAGATGTGGGAGCAGTACTTC. Translation: CASSFKMWEQYF. J is TRBJ2-7 and V is TRBV7-8; no clear D. V was pared by 3 bases and J by 7 bases, with 10 bases between. Germline-derived CDR1 and CDR2 are SGHVS and FQNEAQ. The CDR3 spans 12 residues.

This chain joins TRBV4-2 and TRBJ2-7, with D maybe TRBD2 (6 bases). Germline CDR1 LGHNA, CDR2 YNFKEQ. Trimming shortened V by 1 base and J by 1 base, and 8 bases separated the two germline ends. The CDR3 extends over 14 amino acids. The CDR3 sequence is CASSQGSGSYEQYF. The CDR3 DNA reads TGTGCCAGCAGCCAAGGTAGCGGATCCTACGAGCAGTACTTC.